One and the same sample provided the 10 T cell receptor beta chains below, sequenced in a study of T cell repertoires in cytomegalovirus infection. TCRdb passed the reads through MiXCR, listing each CDR3 protein once. The table includes some 20,000 distinct CDR3 sequences, approximately 39% detected once. Their specific antigens are unknown. The starting material was CD8+ T cells from cultured PBMCs, obtained from culture after CMV antigen stimulation. The receptors originated from a human donor in good health (CMV status not recorded). Some clones in this sample may be carry-over from other donors' samples.

This chain connects TRBV4-3 to TRBJ1-5; 10 bases map to TRBD1. The CDR3 covers 19 residues. V was pared by 2 bases and J by 0 bases, with 10 bases of the junction left unmatched. Germline lookup yields CDR1 LGHNA and CDR2 YSLEER. The CDR3 bases are TGCGCCAGCAGCCAATTCCCGGGACAGGGGCCCCATAGCAATCAGCCCCAGCATTTT. This translates into CASSQFPGQGPHSNQPQHF.

The V gene is TRBV7-9, the J gene TRBJ2-1, with D uncertain. V was pared by 1 base and J by 4 bases, with 11 bases between. Germline CDR1 SEHNR, CDR2 FQNEAQ (reference sequence). This CDR3 has 15 amino acids. In DNA, the CDR3 is TGTGCCAGCAGCTTAGTGTTGGGTCTGTACAATGAGCAGTTCTTC. As protein: CASSLVLGLYNEQFF.

The genes are TRBV5-6 and TRBJ2-1; 12 nucleotides agree with TRBD2. In germline, CDR1 is SGHDT, CDR2 YYEEEE. V lost 3 bases and J lost 3; bases outside the gene matches: 1. This CDR3 has 15 residues. This CDR3 is CASSWTSGIYNEQFF. CDR3 nucleotide sequence: TGTGCCAGCAGCTGGACTAGCGGGATCTACAATGAGCAGTTCTTC.

The chain joins TRBV4-3 to TRBJ2-1; 7 nucleotides agree with TRBD2. Trimming removed 1 base from V and 6 bases from J; junction bases left unmatched: 0. CDR1 LGHNA and CDR2 YSLEER come from the germline V gene. The CDR3 is made up of 13 amino acids. Here the CDR3 DNA reads TGCGCCAGCAGCCAAGGGGGGGGCAATGAGCAGTTCTTC. Residues: CASSQGGGNEQFF.

This clonotype was picked up many times. The chain combines TRBV20-1 with TRBJ1-5; D is perhaps TRBD1 (6 bases). The CDR3 length is 13 residues. The germline CDR1 and CDR2 sequences are DFQATT and SNEGSKA (reference sequence). V was cut by 3 bases and J by 6 bases, with 12 bases left in between. The CDR3 loop reads CSASGGGGQPQHF. The CDR3 coding sequence is TGCAGTGCTAGTGGCGGGGGCGGTCAGCCCCAGCATTTT.

This clonotype was detected only a few times. V usage is TRBV10-3 and J usage is TRBJ1-4, with D perhaps TRBD1 (5 bases). CDR3 length: 13 residues. Germline V gene sequence: CDR1 ENHRY, CDR2 SYGVKD. Trimming shortened V by 3 bases and J by 6 bases, and 8 bases separated the two germline ends. The DNA of the CDR3 is TGTGCCATCAGTGACGAAGGGGATGAAAAACTGTTTTTT. This sequence encodes CAISDEGDEKLFF.

The chain joins TRBV20-1 to TRBJ2-3; TRBD2 aligns across 13 bases. The V gene end was trimmed by 1 base and the J gene end by 2 bases; junction bases not matched to a gene: 6. Per the germline V gene, CDR1 is DFQATT and CDR2 is SNEGSKA (reference sequence). CDR3 length: 17 amino acids. CDR3 loop: CSARAPTSGRDTDTQYF. The CDR3 DNA reads as TGCAGTGCTAGAGCCCCAACTAGCGGGAGGGACACAGATACGCAGTATTTT.

The rearrangement links TRBV7-2 to TRBJ2-7, with 8 bases identical to TRBD1. Germline V lookup: CDR1 SGHTA, CDR2 FQGNSA. The junction had 9 bases not matched to a gene; V was cut back by 5 bases and J by 3 bases. The CDR3 extends over 15 amino acids. The CDR3, as DNA: TGTGCCAGCAGCACAGACAGGGGTGCCTACTACGAGCAGTACTTC. It specifies CASSTDRGAYYEQYF.

The chain carries TRBV19 and TRBJ1-4, with 7 bases identical to TRBD1. Trimming cost V 7 bases and J 5 bases; bases outside gene matches: 13. The CDR3 spans 16 residues. Germline CDR1 LNHDA, CDR2 SQIVND (reference sequence). As DNA, the CDR3 is TGTGCCAGTAACCAAGCCCCGGCAGGGGGGAATGAAAAACTGTTTTTT. It yields the protein CASNQAPAGGNEKLFF.

The J gene is TRBJ2-7, the V gene TRBV7-9, with D hard to call. This CDR3 spans 12 amino acids. The germline V gene has CDR1 SEHNR and CDR2 FQNEAQ (reference sequence). V was clipped by 3 bases and J by 3 bases, with 6 bases between them. CDR3 nucleotides: TGTGCCAGCAGCTTTTCCCACTACGAGCAGTACTTC. Protein: CASSFSHYEQYF.